This T cell receptor (beta chain) was identified in a study of T cells and Merkel cell carcinoma outcomes. Notes on the study in general: Repertoire plus T-cell density reportedly predicted Merkel cell carcinoma outcomes.

Assay used: immunoSEQ multiplex PCR; TCRdb lists only in-frame clones, some missing. The sample carries about 15,000 clones, 87% recorded once. This clone is a singleton in its sample. Its cognate antigen is unknown. This CDR3 is built from 17 residues. Germline V lookup: CDR1 LNHDA, CDR2 SQIVND (reference sequence). Trimming pared 0 bases from V and 6 bases from J, leaving 21 bases between. Sequenced sample: tumor tissue from Merkel cell carcinoma. This chain uses TRBV19 with TRBJ2-7; weak D call: TRBD1 (6 bases). This receptor was obtained from a human donor with Merkel cell carcinoma. The DNA for the CDR3 is TGTGCCAGTAGTATAGATTATAGGACAGATCACCGGTTCGAGCAGTACTTC. The encoded protein is CASSIDYRTDHRFEQYF. Complete variable domain (other parts from reference TRBV19 and TRBJ2-7): DGGITQSPKYLFRKEGQNVTLSCEQNLNHDAMYWYRQDPGQGLRLIYYSQIVNDFQKGDIAEGYSVSREKKESFPLTVTSAQKNPTAFYLCASSIDYRTDHRFEQYFGPGTRLTVT.